This TCR beta chain was captured by sequencing in a study of regulatory T cells in long-lasting Graves disease. Regarding the study as a whole: The study examined only peripheral blood, not thyroid tissue.

The CDR3 length is 15 residues. In germline, CDR1 is SSHAT, CDR2 FNYEAQ (reference sequence). A note on this clonotype: As yet, its antigen is unknown. At one boundary the junction diverges from the germline segment, which might be a read error.

With iRepertoire HTBI primers and Arm-PCR of CDR3 regions, TCR beta libraries were built. TCRdb redid the calling of the multiplex PCR reads with MiXCR, one entry per CDR3 protein. The repertoire has hundreds of thousands of distinct CDR3 sequences, roughly 15% of them found once; the top ten carry around a sixth. The time point denotes: newly diagnosed GD, antithyroid drugs for less than 3 months. PBMCs provided the RNA from which the TCR library was made. This sample also appeared in a second study, on T cells in Graves' hyperthyroidism and ophthalmopathy. As reported in that work: The hyperthyroidism was newly diagnosed and had lasted under 2 months; the patients were aged 18 to 65. A median about 6 months before onset, the model predicted ophthalmopathy.

The sample in question was peripheral blood mononuclear cells (PBMCs), obtained at new diagnosis, from a patient treated with antithyroid drugs. This clonotype was sampled from a woman aged 25-40 years with Graves disease. The chain uses TRBV7-7 and TRBJ2-5, with a possible D match to TRBD2 (5 bases). DNA for the CDR3: TGTGCTAGCAGCTTATTCGAGGGATTAAAAGAGACCCAGTACTTC. Its protein product is CASSLFEGLKETQYF. Combining the CDR3 with reference TRBV7-7 and TRBJ2-5 gives the whole variable domain GAGVSQSPRYKVTKRGQDVTLRCDPISSHATLYWYQQALGQGPEFLTYFNYEAQPDKSGLPSDRFSAERPEGSISTLTIQRTEQRDSAMYRCASSLFEGLKETQYFGPGTRLLVL.